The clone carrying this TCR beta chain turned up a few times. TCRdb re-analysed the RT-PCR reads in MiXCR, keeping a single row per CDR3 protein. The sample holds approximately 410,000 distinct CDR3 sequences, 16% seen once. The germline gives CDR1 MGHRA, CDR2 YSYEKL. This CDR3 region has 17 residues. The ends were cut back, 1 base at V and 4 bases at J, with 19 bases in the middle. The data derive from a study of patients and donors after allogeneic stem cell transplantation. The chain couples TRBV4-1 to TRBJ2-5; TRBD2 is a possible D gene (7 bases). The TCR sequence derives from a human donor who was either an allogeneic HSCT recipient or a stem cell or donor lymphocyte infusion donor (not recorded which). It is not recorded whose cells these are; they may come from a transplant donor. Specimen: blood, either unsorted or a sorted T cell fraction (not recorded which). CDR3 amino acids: CASSQVGGGGGGETQYF. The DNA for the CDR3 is TGCGCCAGCAGCCAAGTGGGTGGCGGGGGCGGTGGAGAGACCCAGTACTTC.